The following is a TCR beta chain sequence with its context. One end of the junction varies from germline; a read error may be responsible. The use of a sample-barcoded 5' primer and a J-beta primer mix characterized a second PCR of about 6 to 12 cycles. TCRdb recomputed calls from the 5' RACE reads with MiXCR, one row per CDR3 protein. This table holds 750,000 to 850,000 distinct CDR3 sequences, about 25% found once. Germline lookup yields CDR1 MNHNY and CDR2 SVGAGI (reference sequence). CDR3 length: 14 residues. The data stem from a study of blood T cells in healthy people across ages. This sample also belongs to another study, concerning T cells of mothers and their children.

The sequence derives from a boy younger than 18 in good health. Specimen: blood. The rearrangement uses TRBV6-6 and TRBJ2-3; D uncertain. The CDR3 loop is CASLSPYSTNTQYF. The CDR3 region has the DNA TGTGCCAGCTTATCCCCCTACAGCACAAATACGCAGTATTTT.